Following are 20 T cell receptor beta chains from one sample sequenced in a study of OX40 agonist ivuxolimab in advanced cancers. Libraries were prepared by immunoSEQ multiplex PCR; TCRdb keeps only in-frame clonotypes and omits some of them. The data hold roughly 63,000 clones, with 75% to 90% observed a single time. Sequenced material: CD4+ or CD8+ T cells sorted from blood, taken in a trial of the OX40 agonist ivuxolimab. These receptors all come from an adult with an advanced solid tumor such as melanoma, head and neck, liver or kidney cancer.

The chain carries TRBV7-9 and TRBJ2-5; D is possibly TRBD1 or TRBD2 (6 bases each). Germline CDR1 SEHNR, CDR2 FQNEAQ (reference sequence). With 6 bases removed from V and 2 bases from J, the gap between germline ends came to 16 bases. This CDR3 comprises 15 residues. The CDR3 sequence: CASSSKGGGQETQYF. CDR3 in DNA: TGTGCCAGCAGTTCTAAGGGGGGCGGACAAGAGACCCAGTACTTC. The full variable domain, its missing parts supplied by reference TRBV7-9 and TRBJ2-5, is DTGVSQNPRHKITKRGQNVTFRCDPISEHNRLYWYRQTLGQGPEFLTYFQNEAQLEKSRLLSDRFSAERPKGSFSTLEIQRTEQGDSAMYLCASSSKGGGQETQYFGPGTRLLVL.

The chain recombines TRBV5-1 with TRBJ1-1; D possibly corresponds to TRBD1 (6 bases). The V end lost 4 bases, the J end lost 4 bases, and 14 bases lay between the germline ends. CDR1 and CDR2 from the germline V gene are SGHRS and YFSETQ. CDR3 size: 14 residues. The CDR3 sequence is CASSTRRGLTEAFF. The DNA for the CDR3 is TGCGCCAGCAGCACACGACGGGGGCTCACTGAAGCTTTCTTT.

The V gene is TRBV10-3, the J gene TRBJ1-1; D possibly corresponds to TRBD1 (6 bases). V was cut by 4 bases and J by 1 base, with 10 bases left in between. The CDR3 sequence is 14 residues long. The germline CDR1 and CDR2 sequences are ENHRY and SYGVKD. CDR3 region: CAISALQGNTEAFF. CDR3 coding DNA: TGTGCCATCAGTGCCCTACAGGGGAACACTGAAGCTTTCTTT.

This clone was detected only a few times. The chain couples TRBV5-1 to TRBJ2-5; D is uncertain. The CDR3 is 15 amino acids. Per the germline V gene, CDR1 is SGHRS and CDR2 is YFSETQ. Trimming took 0 bases from V and 4 from J, leaving 13 bases between them. The DNA for the CDR3 is TGCGCCAGCAGCTTGGCTGTCGGCCGCCGAGAGACCCAGTACTTC. Amino acids: CASSLAVGRRETQYF.

This chain links TRBV18 with TRBJ2-1; D unresolved. The CDR3 contains 12 residues. Trimming removed 2 bases at V and 8 bases at J, with 7 bases between. Germline V gives CDR1 KGHSH, CDR2 LQKENI. CDR3 coding DNA: TGTGCCAGCTCACCAACCATGGATGAGCAGTTCTTC. This sequence encodes CASSPTMDEQFF.

The genes are TRBV28 and TRBJ2-1, with 8 nucleotides matching TRBD2. Trimming at V came to 7 bases and at J to 4 bases, leaving 9 bases not matched to a gene. The CDR3 covers 15 residues. Looked up from germline, CDR1 is MDHEN and CDR2 is SYDVKM. The CDR3 spells CASTTGGPGYNEQFF. CDR3 nucleotide sequence: TGTGCCAGCACGACGGGGGGGCCGGGATACAATGAGCAGTTCTTC. The full variable domain, completed using reference TRBV28 and TRBJ2-1, is DVKVTQSSRYLVKRTGEKVFLECVQDMDHENMFWYRQDPGLGLRLIYFSYDVKMKEKGDIPEGYSVSREKKERFSLILESASTNQTSMYLCASTTGGPGYNEQFFGPGTRLTVL.

The table lists this clone with a count of one. The V call is TRBV29-1, the J call TRBJ2-2; 8 bases align to TRBD2. Germline V CDR1 and CDR2: SQVTM, ANQGSEA. This CDR3 has 15 residues. The V and J ends lost 4 bases and 7 bases, in that order; junction bases with no gene match: 11. CDR3 nucleotides: TGCAGCGTTGTCCCCTCGGCGGGGGGAAACGGGGAGCTGTTTTTT. Its protein is CSVVPSAGGNGELFF.

The chain is built from TRBV11-2 and TRBJ2-7; the match to TRBD1 covers 12 bases. This CDR3 has 15 residues. Per germline, CDR1 SGHAT and CDR2 FQNNGV. V lost 3 bases, J lost 6 bases, and 6 bases stayed unmatched. This chain's CDR3 is CASSFRDRGRAEQYF. CDR3 bases: TGTGCCAGCAGCTTTAGGGACAGGGGGCGCGCCGAGCAGTACTTC.

The chain uses TRBV5-1 and TRBJ1-5, with D uncertain. CDR1 and CDR2 (germline): SGHRS, YFSETQ. The CDR3 length is 14 residues. The V end lost 0 bases, the J end lost 1 base, and 5 bases lay between the germline ends. CDR3 protein: CASSLGTSNQPQHF. The CDR3 DNA reads as TGCGCCAGCAGCTTGGGCACAAGCAATCAGCCCCAGCATTTT.

The chain uses TRBV7-8 and TRBJ2-7, with 9 bases aligning to TRBD1. This CDR3 comprises 19 residues. Trimming at V came to 3 bases and at J to 3 bases, leaving 18 bases not matched to a gene. Looked up from germline, CDR1 is SGHVS and CDR2 is FQNEAQ. CDR3 DNA sequence: TGTGCCAGCAGCTTTGACGCCGGGACAGGGTTAGTAGGCGGCTACGAGCAGTACTTC. Translating it yields CASSFDAGTGLVGGYEQYF.

Points on this clone: A read error may be the cause here, since a much bigger clone is one base away. V usage is TRBV7-2 and J usage is TRBJ2-7, with D hard to call. CDR1 is SGHTA, CDR2 FQGNSA, per germline. The V and J ends lost 3 bases and 3 bases respectively, with 3 bases between them. This CDR3 has 11 residues. The CDR3 DNA reads TGTGCCAGCAGCTTCCACTACGAGCAGTACTTC. It translates to CASSFHYEQYF. The full variable domain, its missing parts supplied by reference TRBV7-2 and TRBJ2-7, is GAGVSQSPSNKVTEKGKDVELRCDPISGHTALYWYRQSLGQGLEFLIYFQGNSAPDKSGLPSDRFSAERTGGSVSTLTIQRTQQEDSAVYLCASSFHYEQYFGPGTRLTVT.

The chain links TRBV29-1 to TRBJ2-1, with D uncertain. This CDR3 is built from 14 residues. V shed 6 bases and J shed 2 bases, with 14 bases lying between them. In germline, CDR1 is SQVTM, CDR2 ANQGSEA. Here the CDR3 reads CSVPGVSTYNEQFF. CDR3 DNA: TGCAGCGTCCCGGGCGTCTCAACCTACAATGAGCAGTTCTTC.

The chain joins TRBV9 to TRBJ1-5; D gene ambiguous. V dropped 3 bases and J dropped 6 bases, with 13 bases sitting between them. The CDR3 totals 14 residues. Germline CDR1 SGDLS, CDR2 YYNGEE. Here the CDR3 DNA reads TGTGCCAGCAGCGAAGCGCCATACGCTCAGCCCCAGCATTTT. It codes for CASSEAPYAQPQHF.

The chain joins TRBV1 to TRBJ1-3. TRBV1 is a listed pseudogene. The CDR3 is made up of 16 amino acids. The CDR3 region has the DNA TGCACCAGCAGCTCAATGCCGGGAGACTCTGGAAACACCATATATTTT. Translated: CTSSSMPGDSGNTIYF.

This clone has a single count. The chain has TRBV18 and TRBJ2-5, with 8 bases aligning to TRBD1. J lost 5 bases, V lost 4 bases, and 12 bases had no gene match. The germline gives CDR1 KGHSH, CDR2 LQKENI. CDR3 size: 16 residues. DNA for the CDR3: TGTGCCAGCTCACAAACAGGGGGGTCTAGAATGGAGACCCAGTACTTC. Amino acids: CASSQTGGSRMETQYF.

The chain recombines TRBV11-3 with TRBJ1-4; possible D gene TRBD1, 6 bases. This CDR3 contains 14 residues. CDR1 SGHNT and CDR2 YENEEA come from the germline V gene. V was shortened by 5 bases and J by 4 bases, with 11 bases between the two germline ends. The CDR3 protein is CASSRGGGNEKLFF. The CDR3 nucleotides read TGTGCCAGCAGCCGTGGGGGCGGTAATGAAAAACTGTTTTTT.

J is TRBJ1-1 and V is TRBV5-8; no reliable D call. V lost 2 bases and J 1 base, leaving 9 bases between the germline ends. The CDR3 is 14 amino acids. Germline lookup yields CDR1 SGHTS and CDR2 YDEGEE. The CDR3 region has the DNA TGTGCCAGCAGCTTTAGGGTTGGGAACACTGAAGCTTTCTTT. Translating gives CASSFRVGNTEAFF. The variable domain in full, completed from reference TRBV5-8 and TRBJ1-1, reads EAGVTQSPTHLIKTRGQQATLRCSPISGHTSVYWYQQALGLGLQFLLWYDEGEERNRGNFPPRFSGRQFPNYSSELNVNALELEDSALYLCASSFRVGNTEAFFGQGTRLTVV.

The J gene is TRBJ1-5, the V gene TRBV28; D unresolved. The V gene lost 6 bases and the J gene lost 0 bases, with 12 bases spanning the gap. This CDR3 comprises 15 residues. The germline CDR1 and CDR2 sequences are MDHEN and SYDVKM. CDR3 loop: CASRERKPSNQPQHF. The CDR3 coding sequence is TGTGCCAGCAGGGAACGTAAGCCTAGCAATCAGCCCCAGCATTTT.

The chain joins TRBV11-1 to TRBJ2-3, with D possibly matching TRBD2 (6 bases). V lost 6 bases to trimming and J lost 6 bases, with 22 bases between them. CDR1 is SGHAT and CDR2 is FQDESV in the germline V gene (reference sequence). The CDR3 covers 16 residues. The CDR3 region is CASSASFSGGWDTQYF. For the CDR3, the DNA is TGTGCCAGCAGTGCCTCGTTTAGCGGTGGTTGGGATACGCAGTATTTT.

The chain carries TRBV6-4 and TRBJ2-1; weak D call: TRBD2 (6 bases). Germline V gene data show CDR1 as MRHNA and CDR2 as SNTAGT. V was shortened by 5 bases and J by 5 bases, with 10 bases between the two germline ends. The CDR3 runs 13 residues. The CDR3 DNA reads TGTGCCAGCAGTATCTCGGGGGACAATGAGCAGTTCTTC. It encodes CASSISGDNEQFF.